These 19 T cell receptor beta chains came from one sample sequenced in a study of shared clonotypes between healthy human individuals. Here immunoSEQ multiplex PCR was the method, and the copy in TCRdb shows in-frame clones only, minus some. The sample consists of some 650,000 clones, approximately 97% of them appearing once. The specimen sequenced was naive CD4+ T cells sorted from blood. The subset is: CD45RA+ positively selected. These receptors were taken from a woman younger than 45 in good health.

V is TRBV4-1 and J is TRBJ2-7; a weak D match, TRBD1 (6 bases). CDR3 length equals 15 residues. Deletions cut 0 bases from V and 7 bases from J, with 16 bases between. Germline CDR1 and CDR2: MGHRA and YSYEKL. The CDR3 coding sequence is TGCGCCAGCAGCCAAGAATGGGCTACTAGGGGGGAGCAGTACTTC. Protein sequence: CASSQEWATRGEQYF.

This clone was found a few times. The chain employs TRBV27 and TRBJ1-2; possibly TRBD1 for D (6 bases). The CDR3 contains 16 residues. CDR1 and CDR2 (germline): MNHEY, SMNVEV (reference sequence). With 6 bases removed from V and 1 base from J, the gap between germline ends came to 18 bases. DNA of the CDR3: TGTGCCAGCAGACCCCTGGACAGATCTTATAACTATGGCTACACCTTC. Its protein is CASRPLDRSYNYGYTF.

This clone was found once. The chain is built from TRBV19 and TRBJ2-5; D could derive from TRBD1 or TRBD2 (6 bases each). CDR1 is LNHDA and CDR2 is SQIVND in the germline V gene (reference sequence). The ends were cut back, 3 bases at V and 3 bases at J, with 17 bases in the middle. The CDR3 extends over 16 amino acids. DNA of the CDR3: TGTGCCAGTAGTATTCTGGGGGGCGTGAAAAAAGAGACCCAGTACTTC. It specifies CASSILGGVKKETQYF.

CDR3 region: CASSQGPGLAGDGTGELFF. CDR3 nucleotide sequence: TGTGCCAGCAGCCAGGGCCCGGGACTAGCGGGAGATGGCACCGGGGAGCTGTTTTTT. This rearrangement joins TRBV4-2 to TRBJ2-2; 14 bases are a match to TRBD2. The CDR3 is 19 amino acids. Germline loops: CDR1 LGHNA, CDR2 YNFKEQ. With V trimmed by 3 bases and J by 4 bases, 10 bases remained unmatched.

The chain combines TRBV10-3 with TRBJ2-5; 13 positions match TRBD2. V dropped 3 bases and J dropped 5; count of bases not matched to a gene: 6. This CDR3 has 16 residues. Germline V lookup: CDR1 ENHRY, CDR2 SYGVKD. This chain's CDR3 is CAISELAGGPFETQYF. The CDR3 DNA follows: TGTGCCATCAGTGAACTAGCGGGAGGGCCTTTTGAGACCCAGTACTTC.

The chain couples TRBV19 to TRBJ2-2; the match to TRBD2 covers 9 bases. Trimming took 7 bases from V and 9 from J; bases not matched to a gene: 6. CDR3 length equals 13 residues. Germline V gives CDR1 LNHDA, CDR2 SQIVND (reference sequence). The chain's CDR3 is CASTGLAGRELFF. The CDR3 bases are TGTGCCAGTACGGGACTAGCCGGCCGGGAGCTGTTTTTT. Filled out from reference TRBV19 and TRBJ2-2, the complete variable domain reads DGGITQSPKYLFRKEGQNVTLSCEQNLNHDAMYWYRQDPGQGLRLIYYSQIVNDFQKGDIAEGYSVSREKKESFPLTVTSAQKNPTAFYLCASTGLAGRELFFGEGSRLTVL.

The chain is built from TRBV5-1 and TRBJ1-1, with 8 bases identical to TRBD1. Per germline, CDR1 SGHRS and CDR2 YFSETQ. The ends lost 0 bases at V and 7 bases at J; junction bases unmatched: 2. The CDR3 is 13 residues long. CDR3 sequence reads: CASSLGQGIEAFF. CDR3 nucleotides: TGCGCCAGCAGCTTGGGACAGGGGATTGAAGCTTTCTTT.

This rearrangement joins TRBV28 to TRBJ1-2; the D gene is possibly TRBD1 (5 bases). The germline V and J ends were trimmed by 5 bases and 3 bases, with 13 bases remaining between them. Germline CDR1 and CDR2: MDHEN and SYDVKM. CDR3 length: 14 residues. The CDR3 coding sequence is TGTGCCAGCAGTCCGTCTGGGACGGACTATGGCTACACCTTC. This encodes CASSPSGTDYGYTF.

The chain employs TRBV28 and TRBJ2-7; 9 bases agree with TRBD1. This CDR3 comprises 12 residues. Germline trimming cut 10 bases from V and 2 bases from J; bases unmatched to any gene: 3. The germline V gene encodes CDR1 MDHEN and CDR2 SYDVKM. The chain's CDR3 is CATRTGAYEQYF. CDR3 in DNA: TGTGCCACCCGGACAGGGGCCTACGAGCAGTACTTC.

This chain links TRBV2 with TRBJ2-1, with D hard to call. This CDR3 region has 14 residues. Trimming shortened V by 2 bases and J by 0 bases, and 5 bases separated the two germline ends. Germline CDR1 SNHLY, CDR2 FYNNEI. CDR3 sequence (DNA): TGTGCCAGCAGTGAAACCACCTCCTACAATGAGCAGTTCTTC. Translated, it gives CASSETTSYNEQFF. The whole variable domain, filled in from reference TRBV2 and TRBJ2-1, reads EPEVTQTPSHQVTQMGQEVILRCVPISNHLYFYWYRQILGQKVEFLVSFYNNEISEKSEIFDDQFSVERPDGSNFTLKIRSTKLEDSAMYFCASSETTSYNEQFFGPGTRLTVL.

The V and J genes are TRBV19 and TRBJ2-7; D is unresolved. The germline V gene encodes CDR1 LNHDA and CDR2 SQIVND (reference sequence). Trimming shortened V by 3 bases and J by 1 base, and 7 bases separated the two germline ends. This CDR3 has 13 amino acids. As DNA, the CDR3 is TGTGCCAGTAGTATTTCTAGATCCTACGAGCAGTACTTC. Its protein product is CASSISRSYEQYF.

The V gene is TRBV18, the J gene TRBJ2-5; D call uncertain. This CDR3 is built from 13 residues. CDR1 is KGHSH and CDR2 is LQKENI in the germline V gene. The germline V and J ends were trimmed by 3 bases and 5 bases, with 10 bases remaining between them. In nucleotides, the CDR3 is TGTGCCAGCTCACCCACCAATAAGGAGACCCAGTACTTC. Amino acid sequence: CASSPTNKETQYF. The full variable domain, with the rest looked up from reference TRBV18 and TRBJ2-5, is NAGVMQNPRHLVRRRGQEARLRCSPMKGHSHVYWYRQLPEEGLKFMVYLQKENIIDESGMPKERFSAEFPKEGPSILRIQQVVRGDSAAYFCASSPTNKETQYFGPGTRLLVL.

The chain couples TRBV4-1 to TRBJ2-1; D is perhaps TRBD2 (5 bases). The CDR3 totals 16 residues. The germline V gene has CDR1 MGHRA and CDR2 YSYEKL. Trimming left V 3 bases short and J 2 bases short, with 14 bases between. The DNA of the CDR3 is TGCGCCAGCAGCCAGGAACGACTAACGACCTACAATGAGCAGTTCTTC. As protein: CASSQERLTTYNEQFF.

The chain uses TRBV27 and TRBJ2-1; D is unresolved. V lost 3 bases to trimming and J lost 0 bases, with 3 bases between them. This CDR3 is 13 amino acids long. Germline V CDR1 and CDR2: MNHEY, SMNVEV (reference sequence). The CDR3: CASSFRSYNEQFF. In nucleotides, the CDR3 is TGTGCCAGCAGTTTCCGCTCCTACAATGAGCAGTTCTTC.

CDR3 sequence: CASSRRQNTEAFF. The CDR3 bases are TGCGCCAGCAGCAGAAGACAGAACACTGAAGCTTTCTTT. The chain uses TRBV5-1 and TRBJ1-1; no clear D gene. This CDR3 has 13 residues. V was pared by 4 bases and J by 1 base, with 8 bases between. From germline, CDR1 is SGHRS and CDR2 YFSETQ. The entire variable domain, with the rest obtained from reference TRBV5-1 and TRBJ1-1, is as follows: KAGVTQTPRYLIKTRGQQVTLSCSPISGHRSVSWYQQTPGQGLQFLFEYFSETQRNKGNFPGRFSGRQFSNSRSEMNVSTLELGDSALYLCASSRRQNTEAFFGQGTRLTVV.

This chain uses TRBV28 with TRBJ2-1; D is ambiguous. The CDR3 length is 12 residues. Germline assignment: CDR1 MDHEN and CDR2 SYDVKM. Trimming left V 2 bases short and J 9 bases short, with 8 bases between. The CDR3: CASSLRVGEQFF. The CDR3 DNA reads TGTGCCAGCAGTTTAAGGGTAGGTGAGCAGTTCTTC.

The chain links TRBV5-1 to TRBJ2-2; D ambiguous. This CDR3 has 14 residues. V lost 4 bases and J lost 1, with 8 bases in between. The V gene's germline CDR1 is SGHRS and CDR2 YFSETQ. The CDR3 sequence: CASSPDWNTGELFF. As DNA, the CDR3 is TGCGCCAGCAGCCCCGACTGGAACACCGGGGAGCTGTTTTTT.

This clone was detected only once. This chain joins TRBV5-6 and TRBJ2-5; the match to TRBD1 covers 7 bases. CDR1 SGHDT and CDR2 YYEEEE come from the germline V gene. V shed 0 bases, J shed 7 bases, and the junction held 6 bases outside the gene matches. This CDR3 contains 14 residues. CDR3 residues: CASSLGQGVGTQYF. CDR3 nucleotide sequence: TGTGCCAGCAGCTTGGGACAGGGTGTTGGGACCCAGTACTTC.

The V and J genes are TRBV19 and TRBJ2-1; 8 bases align to TRBD1. The trim removed 8 bases at V and 4 bases at J, leaving 7 bases unmatched. Germline loops: CDR1 LNHDA, CDR2 SQIVND (reference sequence). The CDR3 is made up of 14 amino acids. The CDR3 loop reads CASAVRQGYNEQFF. Here the CDR3 DNA reads TGTGCCAGTGCCGTCCGACAGGGGTACAATGAGCAGTTCTTC.